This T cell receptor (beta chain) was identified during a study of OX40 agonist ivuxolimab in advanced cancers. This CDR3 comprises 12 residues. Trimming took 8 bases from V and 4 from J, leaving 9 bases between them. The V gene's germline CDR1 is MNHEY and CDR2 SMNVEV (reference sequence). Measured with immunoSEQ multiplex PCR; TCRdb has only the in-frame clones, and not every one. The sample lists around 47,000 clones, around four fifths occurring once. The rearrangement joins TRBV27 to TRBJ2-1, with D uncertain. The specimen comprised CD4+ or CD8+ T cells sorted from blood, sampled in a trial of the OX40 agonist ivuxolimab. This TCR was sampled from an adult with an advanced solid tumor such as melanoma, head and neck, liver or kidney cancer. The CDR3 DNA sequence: TGTGCCAGCGGAACCACATACAATGAGCAGTTCTTC. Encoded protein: CASGTTYNEQFF.